The 25 T cell receptor beta chains reported below all come from one sample, sequenced in a study of blood T cells in healthy people across ages. Through a sample-barcoded 5' primer and a J-beta primer mix, a second PCR was run for roughly 6 to 12 cycles. TCRdb reprocessed the 5' RACE reads with MiXCR, giving one entry per CDR3 protein. Here the sample spans about 620,000 distinct CDR3 sequences, more than 20% being singletons. Sequencing was performed on blood. Receptors were obtained from a man aged 70 or older in good health.

J is TRBJ2-3 and V is TRBV4-3, with D unclear. V was pared by 4 bases and J by 5 bases, with 10 bases between. Germline-derived CDR1 and CDR2 are LGHNA and YSLEER. The CDR3 loop spans 13 amino acids. The CDR3 DNA reads TGCGCCAGCAGCCCTCAACTTGGAGATACGCAGTATTTT. Translating it yields CASSPQLGDTQYF.

J is TRBJ1-1 and V is TRBV19, with D maybe TRBD1 (5 bases). CDR3 length equals 14 residues. V dropped 3 bases and J dropped 4 bases, with 12 bases sitting between them. The germline V gene has CDR1 LNHDA and CDR2 SQIVND (reference sequence). This chain's CDR3 is CASSMTAGGTEAFF. For the CDR3, the DNA is TGTGCCAGTAGTATGACAGCGGGAGGCACTGAAGCTTTCTTT.

This chain uses TRBV7-3 with TRBJ2-5; D possibly corresponds to TRBD2 (6 bases). The J call is doubtful: the DNA matches TRBJ2-1 better. CDR3 length: 15 residues. Germline V gene data show CDR1 as SGHTA and CDR2 as FQGTGA. Here the CDR3 DNA reads TGTGCCAGCAGCTTTGAGGCGGGATCTCGGAATGAGCAGTTCTTC. Amino acid sequence: CASSFEAGSRNEQFF.

The chain uses TRBV29-1 and TRBJ2-5; 7 nucleotides line up with TRBD2. V dropped 1 base and J dropped 2; count of bases not matched to a gene: 10. This CDR3 has 16 amino acids. Germline CDR1 SQVTM, CDR2 ANQGSEA. CDR3 region: CSVEGLADEIQETQYF. The CDR3, as DNA: TGCAGCGTTGAAGGCCTAGCGGATGAGATACAAGAGACCCAGTACTTC.

The table lists this clonotype with a few counts. This rearrangement joins TRBV28 to TRBJ2-7, with TRBD2 as a possible D gene (5 bases). Germline lookup yields CDR1 MDHEN and CDR2 SYDVKM. With 7 bases removed from V and 4 bases from J, the gap between germline ends came to 17 bases. The CDR3 runs 14 residues. The CDR3 protein is CASTRRGYGYEQYF. The CDR3 nucleotides read TGTGCCAGCACCCGGAGAGGGTACGGGTACGAGCAGTACTTC.

DNA for the CDR3: TGTGCCAGCAGTTATGAGGGGGCGGTTGGAGAGACCCAGTACTTC. This sequence encodes CASSYEGAVGETQYF. J is TRBJ2-5 and V is TRBV6-6, with 7 bases identical to TRBD1. J lost 4 bases, V lost 3 bases, and 8 bases had no gene match. The CDR3 sequence is 15 residues long. Germline loops: CDR1 MNHNY, CDR2 SVGAGI (reference sequence).

This clonotype has ten or more counts. The rearrangement uses TRBV20-1 and TRBJ2-5; D perhaps matches TRBD2 (5 bases). The germline V and J ends were trimmed by 0 bases and 1 base, with 9 bases remaining between them. This CDR3 comprises 14 residues. CDR1 and CDR2 from the germline V gene are DFQATT and SNEGSKA (reference sequence). The CDR3 region is CSARDLGLQETQYF. In DNA, the CDR3 is TGCAGTGCTAGAGATCTTGGACTCCAAGAGACCCAGTACTTC.

This clonotype came up a few times. V is TRBV3-1 and J is TRBJ2-1; D not resolved. TRBJ2-7 matches the DNA end more closely, so the J call is doubtful. Germline CDR1 is LGHDT and CDR2 is YNNKEL (reference sequence). This CDR3 comprises 15 residues. This CDR3 is CASSQETAPTYEQYF. The CDR3 bases are TGTGCCAGCAGCCAAGAGACTGCTCCTACCTACGAGCAGTACTTC.

The genes are TRBV7-9 and TRBJ2-5; D possibly uses TRBD1 or TRBD2 (5 bases each). Trimming stripped 4 bases from V and 4 bases from J, with 16 bases between. The CDR3 has 15 amino acids. The germline CDR1 and CDR2 sequences are SEHNR and FQNEAQ (reference sequence). The CDR3 bases are TGTGCCAGCAGCTCGACTGGGACGTTAAGAGAGACCCAGTACTTC. It specifies CASSSTGTLRETQYF.

This clonotype has a handful of counts. V and J are TRBV20-1 and TRBJ2-5; 9 bases align to TRBD1. Germline V lookup: CDR1 DFQATT, CDR2 SNEGSKA (reference sequence). This CDR3 spans 14 amino acids. V lost 6 bases, J lost 3 bases, and 8 bases stayed unmatched. The CDR3 spells CSANRGRREETQYF. CDR3 bases: TGCAGTGCAAACAGGGGGCGCAGGGAAGAGACCCAGTACTTC.

This clonotype turned up a few times. The genes are TRBV20-1 and TRBJ2-1; possibly TRBD2 for D (6 bases). V gave up 5 bases and J gave up 0 bases, with 17 bases separating them. The CDR3 extends over 16 amino acids. CDR1 is DFQATT, CDR2 SNEGSKA, per germline (reference sequence). In DNA form, the CDR3 reads TGCAGTGCTCGAGGTAGGAGCGGGCACTCCTACAATGAGCAGTTCTTC. The encoded protein is CSARGRSGHSYNEQFF.

The rearrangement joins TRBV20-1 to TRBJ2-7, with D unresolved. V was shortened by 0 bases and J by 2 bases, with 14 bases between the two germline ends. Germline CDR1 reads DFQATT; CDR2 reads SNEGSKA (reference sequence). CDR3 length equals 15 residues. In nucleotides, the CDR3 is TGCAGTGCTAGAGATCGCAGCCGCCTACCCTACGAGCAGTACTTC. It yields the protein CSARDRSRLPYEQYF.

This clonotype showed up just a few times. This chain's CDR3 is CASSLQAGDTYEQYF. CDR3 sequence (DNA): TGTGCCAGCAGCTTACAAGCGGGGGATACCTACGAGCAGTACTTC. The gene calls are TRBV28 and TRBJ2-7; 8 bases agree with TRBD2. V dropped 6 bases and J dropped 2; count of bases not matched to a gene: 9. CDR3 length: 15 residues. Germline values: CDR1 MDHEN, CDR2 SYDVKM.

This clonotype was observed many times. One end of the junction fails to match germline, which may point to a read error. V and J are TRBV7-3 and TRBJ2-3; no firm D call. CDR1 is SGHTA, CDR2 FQGTGA, per germline. The CDR3 length is 13 residues. CDR3 amino acids: CASSLTSADTQYF. CDR3 sequence (DNA): TGTGCCAGCAGTTTAACGTCGGCAGATACGCAGTATTTT. Looking up the rest from reference TRBV7-3 and TRBJ2-3 gives the full variable domain: GAGVSQTPSNKVTEKGKYVELRCDPISGHTALYWYRQSLGQGPEFLIYFQGTGAADDSGLPNDRFFAVRPEGSVSTLKIQRTERGDSAVYLCASSLTSADTQYFGPGTRLTVL.

This clonotype appeared a few times. CDR3 bases: TGTGCCAGCAGTGATGCGGGGGCGGCCTGGGGGCAGTACTTC. Protein product: CASSDAGAAWGQYF. V gene TRBV25-1 combines with J gene TRBJ2-1, with D possibly being TRBD2 (7 bases). The J call may be mistaken, given a closer DNA end match to TRBJ2-7. The CDR3 spans 14 residues. The germline CDR1 and CDR2 sequences are MGHDK and SYGVNS.

The chain is built from TRBV2 and TRBJ2-1; a possible D gene is TRBD1 (5 bases). CDR3 length: 14 amino acids. The ends were cut back, 8 bases at V and 0 bases at J, with 11 bases in the middle. The V gene's germline CDR1 is SNHLY and CDR2 FYNNEI. This chain's CDR3 is CASCRQISYNEQFF. CDR3 coding DNA: TGTGCCAGCTGCAGACAGATCTCCTACAATGAGCAGTTCTTC.

This clonotype was observed many times. The rearrangement uses TRBV6-1 and TRBJ2-5; TRBD2 agrees at 14 bases. CDR1 is MNHNS and CDR2 is SASEGT in the germline V gene. V was pared by 4 bases and J by 7 bases, with 8 bases of the junction left unmatched. The CDR3 spans 16 residues. The CDR3 DNA reads as TGTGCCAGCAGTGTCCCGGGACTAGCGGGAGACGTGACCCAGTACTTC. Translating it yields CASSVPGLAGDVTQYF.

This clonotype appeared a few times. The V gene is TRBV25-1, the J gene TRBJ2-3, with a possible D match to TRBD2 (6 bases). CDR3 length equals 15 residues. Trimming cost V 1 base and J 2 bases, with 10 bases left between them. Germline values: CDR1 MGHDK, CDR2 SYGVNS. The CDR3 loop reads CASSESSGYTDTQYF. CDR3 nucleotides: TGTGCCAGCAGTGAATCAAGCGGGTACACAGATACGCAGTATTTT.

This clonotype has just a few counts. The chain joins TRBV12-3 or TRBV12-4 to TRBJ1-5; D gene ambiguous. This CDR3 region has 15 residues. Trimming removed 2 bases at V and 0 bases at J, with 8 bases between. Written as DNA, the CDR3 is TGTGCCAGCAGTTTAAGTGGGGATAGCAATCAGCCCCAGCATTTT. The encoded protein is CASSLSGDSNQPQHF.

This clonotype came up a few times. The V gene is TRBV21-1, the J gene TRBJ2-5. The DNA end favors TRBJ2-1, so the J call may be wrong. TRBV21-1 represents a pseudogene. CDR3 length equals 15 residues. The DNA for the CDR3 is TGTGCCAGCAGCAAAGGGCGCCACCTACACAATGAGCAGTTCTTC. It encodes CASSKGRHLHNEQFF.

The chain uses TRBV12-3 or TRBV12-4 and TRBJ2-1; D is undetermined. The CDR3 runs to 17 residues. V lost 3 bases to trimming and J lost 0 bases, with 15 bases between them. The CDR3 protein is CASSLRFGGNSYNEQFF. Here the CDR3 DNA reads TGTGCCAGCAGTTTGAGGTTTGGCGGAAACTCCTACAATGAGCAGTTCTTC.

The V call is TRBV6-6, the J call TRBJ2-4, with D possibly TRBD1 on 5 matching bases. CDR3 length: 16 residues. CDR1 and CDR2 from the germline V gene are MNHNY and SVGAGI (reference sequence). The ends were cut back, 2 bases at V and 8 bases at J, with 19 bases in the middle. The CDR3 DNA is TGTGCCAGCAGTTACGCCCAGTCTCAGGGTGGGGACATTCAGTACTTC. Translating it yields CASSYAQSQGGDIQYF.

As to this clonotype: An end of the junction does not agree with germline; a read error may underlie this. The rearrangement links TRBV28 to TRBJ1-4; no definite D call. Germline CDR1 MDHEN, CDR2 SYDVKM. This CDR3 contains 17 residues. The CDR3 loop reads CAGRPRTEILTNEKLFF. The CDR3 coding sequence is TGTGCCGGCAGACCCAGAACAGAGATACTAACTAATGAAAAACTGTTTTTT.

This clonotype was seen a few times. V gene TRBV28 combines with J gene TRBJ1-1; possibly TRBD1 for D (6 bases). V lost 5 bases and J 5 bases, leaving 24 bases between the germline ends. Germline CDR1 is MDHEN and CDR2 is SYDVKM. This CDR3 has 17 amino acids. The chain's CDR3 is CASSLARGAGGRTEAFF. For the CDR3, the DNA is TGTGCCAGCAGTCTTGCCCGGGGGGCGGGGGGGAGGACTGAAGCTTTCTTT.

This clonotype was counted between two and nine times. The chain is built from TRBV7-9 and TRBJ2-5; TRBD2 agrees at 8 bases. There are 16 residues in the CDR3. Per the germline V gene, CDR1 is SEHNR and CDR2 is FQNEAQ (reference sequence). With 5 bases clipped from V and 4 bases from J, the junction kept 12 bases outside the gene matches. For the CDR3, the DNA is TGTGCCAGCAGCCTCATGCCAGCGGGAGTGGGAGAGACCCAGTACTTC. This translates into CASSLMPAGVGETQYF.